This T cell receptor (beta chain) was recovered during a study of blood T cell repertoires in COVID-19. CDR3 length equals 13 residues. CDR1 is SGHDN and CDR2 is FVKESK in the germline V gene. With 4 bases removed from V and 5 bases from J, the gap between germline ends came to 11 bases. Original analysis: Estimation of nucleated cell counts was performed using reference gene primer amplification. Clones were read by immunoSEQ multiplex PCR, and TCRdb kept only the in-frame ones, dropping some. The V and J calls and clone size are taken from that table; D and trimming were inferred from the DNA. The profile shows about 220,000 clones, roughly 80% of them singletons.

The sequence was collected from a man aged 30 to 39 with active or convalescent COVID-19. Sequenced material: peripheral blood. This chain links TRBV14 with TRBJ1-1; D is uncertain. Here the CDR3 DNA reads TGTGCCAGCAGCCTAACATCAGGTACTGAAGCTTTCTTT. This codes for CASSLTSGTEAFF.